The present entry profiles one TCR beta chain with its context. Its antigen is not known. CDR3 length: 15 amino acids. Germline V gene sequence: CDR1 MNHEY, CDR2 SVGAGI. With 2 bases clipped from V and 5 bases from J, the junction kept 8 bases outside the gene matches. This entry is derived from a study of cytomegalovirus exposure and HLA in healthy donors. General study findings and limits: Sequencing likely produced, as an artifact, a cluster of highly shared sequence variants.

60 Vbeta and 13 Jbeta primers were used in PCR. Some clones are missing from TCRdb's copy, which holds only in-frame ones; the method was immunoSEQ multiplex PCR. The table lists some 190,000 clones, approximately 80% of them singletons. The origin of this receptor is a girl between 5 and 17 years old in good health and CMV-seropositive. The sequenced sample consisted of PBMCs. This chain uses TRBV6-5 with TRBJ2-5, with TRBD2 matching 7 bases. The CDR3 spells CASSYRAGEAETQYF. The CDR3 DNA follows: TGTGCCAGCAGTTACCGCGCGGGAGAGGCCGAGACCCAGTACTTC.